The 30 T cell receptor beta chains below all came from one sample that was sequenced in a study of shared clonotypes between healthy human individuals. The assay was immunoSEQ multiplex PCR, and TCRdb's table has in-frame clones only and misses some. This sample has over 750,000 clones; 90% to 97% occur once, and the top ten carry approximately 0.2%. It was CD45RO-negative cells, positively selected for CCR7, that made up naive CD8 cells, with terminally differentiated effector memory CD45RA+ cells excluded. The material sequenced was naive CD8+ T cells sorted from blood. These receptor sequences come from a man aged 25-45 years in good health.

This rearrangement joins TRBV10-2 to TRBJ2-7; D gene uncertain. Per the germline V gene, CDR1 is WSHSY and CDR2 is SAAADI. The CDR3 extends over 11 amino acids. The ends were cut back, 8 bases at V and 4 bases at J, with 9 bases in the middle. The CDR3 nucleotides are TGCGCCAGCGGGTTCGGTTACGAGCAGTACTTC. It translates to CASGFGYEQYF.

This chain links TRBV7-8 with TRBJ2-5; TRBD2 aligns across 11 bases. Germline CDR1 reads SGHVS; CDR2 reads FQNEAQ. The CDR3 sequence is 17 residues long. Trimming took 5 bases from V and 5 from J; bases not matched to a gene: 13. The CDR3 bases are TGTGCCAGCAGCGTGGGCTTAGCGGGAGGGCCTATGGAGACCCAGTACTTC. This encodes CASSVGLAGGPMETQYF.

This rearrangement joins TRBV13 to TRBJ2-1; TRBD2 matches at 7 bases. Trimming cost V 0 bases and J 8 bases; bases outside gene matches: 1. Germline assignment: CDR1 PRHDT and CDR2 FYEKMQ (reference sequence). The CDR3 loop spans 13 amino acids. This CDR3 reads CASSLGAGDEQFF. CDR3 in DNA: TGTGCCAGCAGCTTAGGGGCGGGAGATGAGCAGTTCTTC. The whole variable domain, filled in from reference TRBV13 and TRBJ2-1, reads AAGVIQSPRHLIKEKRETATLKCYPIPRHDTVYWYQQGPGQDPQFLISFYEKMQSDKGSIPDRFSAQQFSDYHSELNMSSLELGDSALYFCASSLGAGDEQFFGPGTRLTVL.

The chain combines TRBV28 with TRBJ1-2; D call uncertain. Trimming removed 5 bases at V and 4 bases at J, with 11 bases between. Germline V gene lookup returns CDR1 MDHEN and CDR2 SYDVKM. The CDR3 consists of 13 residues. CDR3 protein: CASSLWPGYGYTF. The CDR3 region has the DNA TGTGCCAGCAGTCTTTGGCCGGGCTATGGCTACACCTTC.

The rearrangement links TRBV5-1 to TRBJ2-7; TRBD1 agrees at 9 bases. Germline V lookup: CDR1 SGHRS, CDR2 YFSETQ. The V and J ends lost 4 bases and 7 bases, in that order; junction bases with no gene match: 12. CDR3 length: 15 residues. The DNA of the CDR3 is TGCGCCAGCAGCCGGGCCCGGACAGGGGTAGGGGAGCAGTACTTC. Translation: CASSRARTGVGEQYF.

CDR3 in amino acids: CASYSFPDTQYF. The CDR3 DNA reads TGTGCCAGCTATAGCTTCCCAGATACGCAGTATTTT. The chain uses TRBV28 and TRBJ2-3; D ambiguous. The CDR3 runs 12 residues. CDR1 and CDR2 (germline): MDHEN, SYDVKM. V lost 8 bases and J 4 bases, leaving 10 bases between the germline ends.

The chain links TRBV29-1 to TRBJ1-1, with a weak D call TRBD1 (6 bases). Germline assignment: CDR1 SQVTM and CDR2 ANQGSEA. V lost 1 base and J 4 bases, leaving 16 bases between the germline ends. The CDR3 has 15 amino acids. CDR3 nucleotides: TGCAGCGTTGAAGTGAAAGTCAGGGGACTCACTGAAGCTTTCTTT. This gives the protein CSVEVKVRGLTEAFF.

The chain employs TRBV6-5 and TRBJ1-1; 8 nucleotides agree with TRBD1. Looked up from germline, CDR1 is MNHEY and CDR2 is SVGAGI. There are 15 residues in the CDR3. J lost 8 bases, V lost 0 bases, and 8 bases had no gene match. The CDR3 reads CASSYSSSGGSEAFF. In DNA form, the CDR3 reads TGTGCCAGCAGTTACTCATCATCAGGGGGCTCCGAAGCTTTCTTT.

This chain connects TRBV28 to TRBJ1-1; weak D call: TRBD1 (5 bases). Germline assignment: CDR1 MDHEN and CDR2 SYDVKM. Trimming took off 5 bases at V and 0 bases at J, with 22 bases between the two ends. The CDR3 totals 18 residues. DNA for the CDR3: TGTGCCAGCAGTATTGGAAACTTGGGGGAGGGAGTGAACACTGAAGCTTTCTTT. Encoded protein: CASSIGNLGEGVNTEAFF.

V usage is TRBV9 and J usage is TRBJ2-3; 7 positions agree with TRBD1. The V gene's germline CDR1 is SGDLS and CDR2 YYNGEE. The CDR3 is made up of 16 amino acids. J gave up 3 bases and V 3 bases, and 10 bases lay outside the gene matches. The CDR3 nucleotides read TGTGCCAGCAGCGCGGACAGGAGAGGGGCAACAGATACGCAGTATTTT. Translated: CASSADRRGATDTQYF.

The CDR3 DNA reads TGTGCCAGCAGTCCACGGACTAGCGGGACAGGTGAGCAGTTCTTC. It is translated as CASSPRTSGTGEQFF. The V call is TRBV27, the J call TRBJ2-1; 12 nucleotides match TRBD2. This CDR3 contains 15 residues. V shed 5 bases and J 9 bases; nucleotides not matched to a gene: 8. Germline V gene sequence: CDR1 MNHEY, CDR2 SMNVEV (reference sequence).

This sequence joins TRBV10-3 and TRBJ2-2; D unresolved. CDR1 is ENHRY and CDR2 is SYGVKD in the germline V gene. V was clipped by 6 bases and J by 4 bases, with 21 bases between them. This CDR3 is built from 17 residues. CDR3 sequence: CAISDFTTSVSTGELFF. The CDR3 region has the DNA TGTGCCATCAGCGATTTTACGACGTCGGTCTCCACCGGGGAGCTGTTTTTT.

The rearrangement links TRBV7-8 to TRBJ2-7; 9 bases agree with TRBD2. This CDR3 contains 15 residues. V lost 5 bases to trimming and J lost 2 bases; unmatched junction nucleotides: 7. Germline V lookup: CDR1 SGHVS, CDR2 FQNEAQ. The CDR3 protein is CASSKKVAGAYEQYF. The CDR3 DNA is TGTGCCAGCAGCAAAAAGGTAGCGGGAGCCTACGAGCAGTACTTC.

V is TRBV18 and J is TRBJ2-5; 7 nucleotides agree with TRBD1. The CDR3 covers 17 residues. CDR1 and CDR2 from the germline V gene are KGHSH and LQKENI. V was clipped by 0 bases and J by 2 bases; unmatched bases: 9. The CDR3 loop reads CASSPPMGQNKQETQYF. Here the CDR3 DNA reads TGTGCCAGCTCACCACCGATGGGACAGAATAAACAAGAGACCCAGTACTTC.

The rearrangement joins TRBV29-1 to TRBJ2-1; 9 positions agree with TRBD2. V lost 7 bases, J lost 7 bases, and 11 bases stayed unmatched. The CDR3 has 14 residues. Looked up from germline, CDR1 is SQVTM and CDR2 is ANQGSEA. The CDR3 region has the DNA TGCAGCGCCGCCAAGCGGGAGGTTGGGAATGAGCAGTTCTTC. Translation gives CSAAKREVGNEQFF.

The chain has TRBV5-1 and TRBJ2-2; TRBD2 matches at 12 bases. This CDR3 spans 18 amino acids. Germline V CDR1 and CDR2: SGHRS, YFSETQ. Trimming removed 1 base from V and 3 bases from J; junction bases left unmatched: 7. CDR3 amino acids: CASSLKWTSGEYTGELFF. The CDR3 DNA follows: TGCGCCAGCAGCTTGAAGTGGACTAGCGGGGAGTACACCGGGGAGCTGTTTTTT. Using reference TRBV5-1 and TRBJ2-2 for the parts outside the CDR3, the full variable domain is KAGVTQTPRYLIKTRGQQVTLSCSPISGHRSVSWYQQTPGQGLQFLFEYFSETQRNKGNFPGRFSGRQFSNSRSEMNVSTLELGDSALYLCASSLKWTSGEYTGELFFGEGSRLTVL.

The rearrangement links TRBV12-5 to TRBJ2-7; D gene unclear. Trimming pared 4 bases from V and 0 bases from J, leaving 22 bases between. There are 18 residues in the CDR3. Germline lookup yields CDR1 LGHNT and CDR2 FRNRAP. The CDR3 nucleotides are TGTGCTAGTGGTTCCTTTCGAGGTCTGGAAGCGTCCTCCTACGAGCAGTACTTC. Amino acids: CASGSFRGLEASSYEQYF.

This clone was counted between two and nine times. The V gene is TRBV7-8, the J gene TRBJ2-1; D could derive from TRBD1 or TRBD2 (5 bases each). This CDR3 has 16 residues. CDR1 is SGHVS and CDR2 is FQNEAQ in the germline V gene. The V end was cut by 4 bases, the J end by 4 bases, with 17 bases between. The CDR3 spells CASSWDRNPPYNEQFF. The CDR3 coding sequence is TGTGCCAGCAGCTGGGACCGAAATCCCCCTTACAATGAGCAGTTCTTC.

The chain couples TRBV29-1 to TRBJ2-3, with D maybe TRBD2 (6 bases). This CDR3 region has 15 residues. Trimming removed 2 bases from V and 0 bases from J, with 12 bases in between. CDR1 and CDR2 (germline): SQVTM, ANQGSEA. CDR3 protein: CSVEFVADSTDTQYF. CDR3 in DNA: TGCAGCGTTGAATTCGTAGCGGACAGCACAGATACGCAGTATTTT.

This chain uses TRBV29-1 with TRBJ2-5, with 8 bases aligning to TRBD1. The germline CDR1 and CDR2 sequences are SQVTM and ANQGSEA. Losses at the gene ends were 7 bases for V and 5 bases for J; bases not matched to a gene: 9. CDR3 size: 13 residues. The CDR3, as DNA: TGCAGCGCTGAGACAGGGGCAAGGGAGACCCAGTACTTC. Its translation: CSAETGARETQYF.

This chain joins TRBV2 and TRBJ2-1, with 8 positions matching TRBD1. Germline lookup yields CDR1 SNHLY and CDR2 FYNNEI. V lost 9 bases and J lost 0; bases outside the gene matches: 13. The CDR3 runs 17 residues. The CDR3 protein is CARQGESRDSSYNEQFF. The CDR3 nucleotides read TGTGCCAGACAGGGGGAGAGTCGGGATAGCTCCTACAATGAGCAGTTCTTC. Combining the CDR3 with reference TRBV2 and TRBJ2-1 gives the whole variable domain EPEVTQTPSHQVTQMGQEVILRCVPISNHLYFYWYRQILGQKVEFLVSFYNNEISEKSEIFDDQFSVERPDGSNFTLKIRSTKLEDSAMYFCARQGESRDSSYNEQFFGPGTRLTVL.

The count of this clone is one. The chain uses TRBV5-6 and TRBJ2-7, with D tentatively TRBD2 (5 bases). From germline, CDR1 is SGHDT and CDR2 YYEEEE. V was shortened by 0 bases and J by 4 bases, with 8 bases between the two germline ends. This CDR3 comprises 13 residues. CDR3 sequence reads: CASSLGGLYEQYF. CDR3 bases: TGTGCCAGCAGCTTGGGCGGGTTGTACGAGCAGTACTTC.

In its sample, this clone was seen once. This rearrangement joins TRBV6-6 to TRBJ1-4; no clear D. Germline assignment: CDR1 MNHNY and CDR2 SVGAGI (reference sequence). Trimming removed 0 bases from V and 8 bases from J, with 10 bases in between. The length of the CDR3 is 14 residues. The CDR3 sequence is CASSYSREREKLFF. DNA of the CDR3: TGTGCCAGCAGTTACTCGAGGGAACGGGAAAAACTGTTTTTT.

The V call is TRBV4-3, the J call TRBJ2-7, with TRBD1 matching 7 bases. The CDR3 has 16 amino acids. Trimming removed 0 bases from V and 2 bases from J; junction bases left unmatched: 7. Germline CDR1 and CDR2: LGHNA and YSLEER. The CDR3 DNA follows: TGCGCCAGCAGCCAAGATTGGAGTCAGGGGGCCTACGAGCAGTACTTC. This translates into CASSQDWSQGAYEQYF.

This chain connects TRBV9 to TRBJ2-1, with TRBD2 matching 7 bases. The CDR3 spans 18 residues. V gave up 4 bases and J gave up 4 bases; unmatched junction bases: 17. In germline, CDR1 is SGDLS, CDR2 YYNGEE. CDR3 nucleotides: TGTGCCAGCAGCCCCCAGGGCGGGACTACAACCCTTTACAATGAGCAGTTCTTC. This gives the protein CASSPQGGTTTLYNEQFF. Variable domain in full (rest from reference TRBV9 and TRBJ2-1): DSGVTQTPKHLITATGQRVTLRCSPRSGDLSVYWYQQSLDQGLQFLIQYYNGEERAKGNILERFSAQQFPDLHSELNLSSLELGDSALYFCASSPQGGTTTLYNEQFFGPGTRLTVL.

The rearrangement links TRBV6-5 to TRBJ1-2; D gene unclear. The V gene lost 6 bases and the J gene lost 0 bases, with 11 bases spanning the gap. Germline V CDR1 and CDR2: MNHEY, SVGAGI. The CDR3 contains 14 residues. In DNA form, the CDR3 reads TGTGCCAGCAGCCCTTTTGAATCTAACTATGGCTACACCTTC. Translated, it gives CASSPFESNYGYTF.

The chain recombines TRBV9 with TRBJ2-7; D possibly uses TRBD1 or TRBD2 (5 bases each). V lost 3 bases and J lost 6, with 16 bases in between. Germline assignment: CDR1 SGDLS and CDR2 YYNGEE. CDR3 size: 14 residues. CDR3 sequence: CASSAEFGTTEQYF. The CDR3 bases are TGTGCCAGCAGCGCCGAATTCGGGACGACCGAGCAGTACTTC.

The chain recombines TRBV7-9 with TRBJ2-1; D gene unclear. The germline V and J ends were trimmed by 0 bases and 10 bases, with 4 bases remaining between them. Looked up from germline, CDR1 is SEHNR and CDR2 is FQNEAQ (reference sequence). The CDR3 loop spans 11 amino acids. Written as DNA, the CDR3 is TGTGCCAGCAGCTTAGCGTGGGAGCAGTTCTTC. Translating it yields CASSLAWEQFF.

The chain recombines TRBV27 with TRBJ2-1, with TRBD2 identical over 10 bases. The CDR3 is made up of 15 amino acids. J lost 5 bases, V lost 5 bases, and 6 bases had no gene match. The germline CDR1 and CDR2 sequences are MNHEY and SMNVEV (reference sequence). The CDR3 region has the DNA TGTGCCAGCAGTGCTAGCGGGAGACTACACAATGAGCAGTTCTTC. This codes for CASSASGRLHNEQFF.

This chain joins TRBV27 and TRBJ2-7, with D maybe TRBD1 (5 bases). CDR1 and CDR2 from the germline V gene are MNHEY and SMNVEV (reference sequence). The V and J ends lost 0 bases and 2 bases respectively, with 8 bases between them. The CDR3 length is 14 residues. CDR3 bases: TGTGCCAGCAGTTTATCCAGGGCCGCCTACGAGCAGTACTTC. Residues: CASSLSRAAYEQYF.